Each of the 6 T cell receptor beta chains below was sequenced from the same sample in a study of identical twins. One entry per CDR3 protein, called by TCRdb with MiXCR from the 5' RACE reads. The repertoire holds 400,000 to 650,000 distinct CDR3 sequences, with approximately 22% as singletons. These same records also appear under a second study, on T cells expressing NK-cell markers.

The sequencing sample was made of CD4+ T cells sorted from blood. Source of these receptors: a woman under 30 in good health.

This rearrangement joins TRBV5-6 to TRBJ1-1, with no clear D. Looked up from germline, CDR1 is SGHDT and CDR2 is YYEEEE. This CDR3 region has 13 residues. The V and J ends lost 0 bases and 5 bases respectively, with 8 bases between them. CDR3: CASSLVVQTEAFF. The CDR3, as DNA: TGTGCCAGCAGCTTGGTAGTGCAGACTGAAGCTTTCTTT.

This clonotype appeared a few times. This rearrangement joins TRBV7-8 to TRBJ2-1, with D uncertain. Trimming stripped 2 bases from V and 7 bases from J, with 12 bases between. CDR3 length: 14 amino acids. Germline CDR1 and CDR2: SGHVS and FQNEAQ. In DNA form, the CDR3 reads TGTGCCAGCAGCTTAAGTCCTAGAATGAATGAGCAGTTCTTC. This translates into CASSLSPRMNEQFF.

This clonotype came up once. The gene calls are TRBV3-1 and TRBJ2-7, with 12 bases lining up with TRBD2. V lost 4 bases, J lost 5 bases, and 6 bases stayed unmatched. The length of the CDR3 is 15 residues. The germline gives CDR1 LGHDT, CDR2 YNNKEL (reference sequence). The CDR3 protein is CASSLRTSGVDEQYF. In DNA, the CDR3 is TGTGCCAGCAGCCTGAGGACTAGCGGGGTTGACGAGCAGTACTTC.

J is TRBJ1-2 and V is TRBV13, with TRBD1 as a possible D gene (5 bases). The CDR3 has 13 residues. V gave up 7 bases and J gave up 1 base, with 10 bases separating them. In germline, CDR1 is PRHDT, CDR2 FYEKMQ (reference sequence). CDR3 coding DNA: TGTGCCAGCACCCGGGGGAATAACTATGGCTACACCTTC. Translating it yields CASTRGNNYGYTF.

CDR3: CASSLRRETYEQYF. The CDR3 region has the DNA TGTGCCAGCAGCTTGAGACGGGAGACCTACGAGCAGTACTTC. The rearrangement joins TRBV5-5 to TRBJ2-7; D possibly corresponds to TRBD2 (6 bases). The CDR3 totals 14 residues. Germline CDR1 is SGHKS and CDR2 is YYEKEE (reference sequence). Trimming cost V 1 base and J 2 bases, with 10 bases left between them.

CDR3 DNA: TGTGCCTGGACAAGACTAGCGGACAATGAGCAGTTCTTC. Protein: CAWTRLADNEQFF. This chain uses TRBV30 with TRBJ2-1; TRBD2 aligns across 9 bases. The CDR3 extends over 13 amino acids. The V gene end was trimmed by 4 bases and the J gene end by 5 bases; junction bases not matched to a gene: 3. Germline CDR1 reads GTSNPN; CDR2 reads SVGIG (reference sequence).